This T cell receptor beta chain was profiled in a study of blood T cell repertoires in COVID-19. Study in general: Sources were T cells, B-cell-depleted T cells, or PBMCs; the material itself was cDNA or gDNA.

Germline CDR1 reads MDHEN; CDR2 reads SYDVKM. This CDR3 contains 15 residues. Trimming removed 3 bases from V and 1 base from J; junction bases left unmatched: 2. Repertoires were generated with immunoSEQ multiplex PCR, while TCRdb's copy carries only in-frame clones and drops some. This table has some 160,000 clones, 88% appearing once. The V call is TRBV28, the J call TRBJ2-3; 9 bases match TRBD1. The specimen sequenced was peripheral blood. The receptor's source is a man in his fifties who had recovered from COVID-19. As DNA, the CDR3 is TGTGCCAGCAGTTTGGGGACAGGGCGCACAGATACGCAGTATTTT. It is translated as CASSLGTGRTDTQYF.